This is a list of T cell receptor beta chains from one sample in a study of T-cell reconstitution after alpha-beta-depleted transplantation in children. TCRdb fed the PCR reads into MiXCR, producing one record per CDR3 protein. The sample lists hundreds of thousands of distinct CDR3 sequences, roughly 15% occurring once. Here the sequenced sample was PBMCs, taken from the stem cell graft. Every receptor here comes from a human donor who donated a stem cell graft to a child with Fanconi anemia. Both conserved end residues are part of each CDR3. A D gene is named only where the DNA matches it firmly. Only part of the rows carry a size: once, few, many, or a class if the clone is expanded.

j_call | d_call | clone_size | v_call | cdr3_aa | cdr3_nt
TRBJ1-5 | NA | many | TRBV4-2 | CASSKTPQGPDSNQPQHF | TGTGCCAGCAGCAAGACTCCTCAGGGCCCAGATAGCAATCAGCCCCAGCATTTT
TRBJ2-1 | TRBD2 | NA | TRBV6-2/TRBV6-3 | CASSRLAGANEQFF | TGTGCCAGCAGCCGACTAGCGGGGGCGAATGAGCAGTTCTTC
TRBJ2-5 | NA | NA | TRBV21-1 | CASSRLASETQYF | TGTGCCAGCTCTCGACTAGCGAGTGAGACCCAGTACTTC
TRBJ1-1 | NA | few | TRBV25-1 | CASSEWAANTEAFF | TGTGCCAGCAGTGAATGGGCAGCGAACACTGAAGCTTTCTTT
TRBJ2-1 | TRBD2 | many | TRBV20-1 | CSARREGSRNEQFF | TGCAGTGCGCGTCGGGAGGGGAGTAGGAATGAGCAGTTCTTC
TRBJ2-1 | NA | many | TRBV4-2 | CASSSGRAHEQFF | TGTGCCAGCAGCTCAGGAAGGGCGCATGAGCAGTTCTTC
TRBJ2-2 | NA | many | TRBV5-1 | CASSPGLGDGELFF | TGCGCCAGCAGCCCGGGACTCGGGGACGGGGAGCTGTTTTTT
TRBJ1-1 | TRBD1 | many | TRBV29-1 | CSVEDFGETGREPEAFF | TGCAGCGTTGAAGATTTTGGGGAGACAGGGAGGGAGCCTGAAGCTTTCTTT
TRBJ1-1 | NA | many | TRBV5-1 | CASRLNTENTEAFF | TGCGCCAGCAGACTTAACACTGAGAACACTGAAGCTTTCTTT
TRBJ1-2 | NA | few | TRBV25-1 | CATRGVGGDYGYTF | TGTGCCACCCGAGGGGTCGGGGGCGACTATGGCTACACCTTC
TRBJ2-2 | NA | NA | TRBV5-1 | CASSPYANTGELFF | TGCGCCAGCAGCCCGTACGCGAACACCGGGGAGCTGTTTTTT
TRBJ2-1 | TRBD1 | NA | TRBV5-6 | CASSWGQGAGNEQFF | TGTGCCAGCAGCTGGGGACAGGGGGCGGGGAATGAGCAGTTCTTC
TRBJ2-2 | NA | few | TRBV20-1 | CSAQRGSSPGELFF | TGCAGTGCTCAACGGGGCTCTAGTCCCGGGGAGCTGTTTTTT
TRBJ1-1 | NA | NA | TRBV18 | CASSPQKNTEAFF | TGTGCCAGCTCACCACAAAAGAACACTGAAGCTTTCTTT
TRBJ2-3 | NA | NA | TRBV20-1 | CSALKPADTQYF | TGCAGTGCTCTCAAACCGGCAGATACGCAGTATTTT
TRBJ2-5 | NA | NA | TRBV20-1 | CSARDQKGGTEGTQYF | TGCAGTGCTAGAGATCAAAAGGGGGGGACGGAAGGGACCCAGTACTTC
TRBJ1-6 | TRBD1 | many | TRBV7-3 | CASSPTGRANSPLHF | TGTGCCAGCAGCCCGACAGGGCGGGCCAATTCACCCCTCCACTTT
TRBJ2-1 | NA | NA | TRBV11-3 | CASSPFDRPYNEQFF | TGTGCCAGCAGCCCATTTGACAGACCCTACAATGAGCAGTTCTTC
TRBJ2-7 | NA | few | TRBV20-1 | CSARDQGSYEQYF | TGCAGTGCTAGAGATCAGGGTTCCTACGAGCAGTACTTC
TRBJ2-2 | NA | many | TRBV12-3/TRBV12-4 | CASSSYGGDGELFF | TGTGCCAGCAGTTCCTATGGGGGCGACGGGGAGCTGTTTTTT
TRBJ1-6 | NA | few | TRBV7-2 | CASSLAIGVNSPLHF | TGTGCCAGCAGCTTAGCGATAGGGGTGAATTCACCCCTCCACTTT
TRBJ1-4 | NA | NA | TRBV25-1 | CASSDPPGRNEKLFF | TGTGCCAGCAGTGATCCTCCGGGACGGAATGAAAAACTGTTTTTT
TRBJ1-4 | NA | NA | TRBV5-1 | CASGLGGRGEKLFF | TGCGCCAGCGGCCTGGGGGGGCGAGGAGAAAAACTGTTTTTT
TRBJ1-5 | NA | NA | TRBV29-1 | CSQHQRSGDSNQPQHF | TGCAGCCAACACCAGCGGTCAGGGGATAGCAATCAGCCCCAGCATTTT
TRBJ2-7 | TRBD1 | few | TRBV4-2 | CASSQDTGVDEQYF | TGTGCCAGCAGCCAAGACACAGGGGTCGACGAGCAGTACTTC
TRBJ2-1 | NA | few | TRBV3-1 | CASSQPGLSSAGLNEQFF | TGTGCCAGCAGCCAACCTGGGTTGTCCTCAGCAGGGCTAAATGAGCAGTTCTTC
TRBJ1-1 | TRBD1 | NA | TRBV5-1 | CASSRTGQPNTEAFF | TGCGCCAGCAGCCGGACGGGACAGCCCAACACTGAAGCTTTCTTT
TRBJ2-3 | TRBD2 | NA | TRBV5-5 | CASSMLSGGLDTQYF | TGTGCCAGCAGCATGCTAAGCGGGGGTTTAGATACGCAGTATTTT
TRBJ2-7 | NA | few | TRBV6-4 | CASSPLASGPDEQYF | TGTGCCAGCAGTCCCCTCGCCAGCGGGCCCGACGAGCAGTACTTC
TRBJ2-5 | TRBD2 | few | TRBV12-3/TRBV12-4 | CASSSSGGAEETQYF | TGTGCCAGCAGTTCTAGCGGGGGGGCGGAAGAGACCCAGTACTTC